These 20 T cell receptor beta chains originate from one sample sequenced in a study of post-analysis software for immune sequencing data. Findings of the study overall: About five TRBV segments appeared more often in patients than in controls, and TRBV5-6, TRBV5-1 and TRBV20-1 were among these.

No antigen is known for these receptors. Prepared TCR beta cDNA libraries contained unique molecular identifiers. A single record per CDR3 protein comes from TCRdb applying MiXCR to the PCR reads. Here the sample spans hundreds of thousands of distinct CDR3 sequences, roughly 50% being singletons. The sequenced sample was blood. The source of these receptors is a girl aged 10 to 17 with multiple sclerosis.

This chain connects TRBV4-2 to TRBJ2-5; the D is unclear. The J call is uncertain, as TRBJ2-7 better fits the DNA end. This CDR3 spans 11 amino acids. Germline V gene lookup returns CDR1 LGHNA and CDR2 YNFKEQ. The CDR3 DNA follows: TGTGCCAGCAGCGGACCCTACGAGCAGTACTTC. It encodes CASSGPYEQYF.

J is TRBJ2-1 and V is TRBV2; unclear D gene. The CDR3 length is 11 residues. CDR1 is SNHLY, CDR2 FYNNEI, per germline. Trimming pared 6 bases from V and 12 bases from J, leaving 12 bases between. The CDR3 here is CASSKGMGQFF. CDR3 nucleotide sequence: TGTGCCAGCAGCAAGGGTATGGGGCAGTTCTTC.

The chain carries TRBV7-7 and TRBJ2-5; TRBD1 matches at 8 bases. The CDR3 covers 15 residues. V shed 2 bases, J shed 4 bases, and the junction held 6 bases outside the gene matches. Per the germline V gene, CDR1 is SSHAT and CDR2 is FNYEAQ (reference sequence). The CDR3 protein is CASSLQGALRETQYF. In nucleotides, the CDR3 is TGTGCCAGCAGCTTACAGGGGGCGCTCCGAGAGACCCAGTACTTC.

The DNA for the CDR3 is TGTGCCAGCAGCCGACGACCTCAAGAGACCCAGTACTTC. This translates into CASSRRPQETQYF. The gene calls are TRBV6-5 and TRBJ2-5, with unresolved D. Germline V CDR1 and CDR2: MNHEY, SVGAGI. V lost 6 bases and J lost 2, with 10 bases in between. The CDR3 totals 13 residues.

V and J are TRBV4-2 and TRBJ2-5, with D tentatively TRBD2 (7 bases). The J call is in doubt because the DNA end fits TRBJ2-7 better. The CDR3 is 15 amino acids. Germline V gene sequence: CDR1 LGHNA, CDR2 YNFKEQ. The CDR3 protein is CASSQEKGGRYEQYF. The CDR3 coding sequence is TGTGCCAGCAGCCAGGAGAAGGGGGGGCGCTACGAGCAGTACTTC.

This clonotype was found a few times. As DNA, the CDR3 is TGCAGTGCCACCACCGGACAGGGAGTAGAGACCCAGTACTTC. This sequence encodes CSATTGQGVETQYF. V gene TRBV20-1 combines with J gene TRBJ2-7; 8 bases are a match to TRBD1. The J call is uncertain, as TRBJ2-5 better fits the DNA end. The CDR3 loop spans 14 amino acids. Germline V gene lookup returns CDR1 DFQATT and CDR2 SNEGSKA (reference sequence).

The V gene is TRBV20-1, the J gene TRBJ1-2; TRBD1 matches at 9 bases. This CDR3 contains 14 residues. Trimming took 5 bases from V and 6 from J; bases not matched to a gene: 10. CDR1 DFQATT and CDR2 SNEGSKA come from the germline V gene (reference sequence). CDR3 sequence: CSAFTGTGRDGYTF. The CDR3 coding sequence is TGCAGTGCTTTTACCGGGACAGGGAGGGATGGCTACACCTTC.

The V call is TRBV4-1, the J call TRBJ2-7, with D possibly TRBD2 on 5 matching bases. This CDR3 is built from 15 residues. Trimming shortened V by 4 bases and J by 2 bases, and 15 bases separated the two germline ends. Germline V gene sequence: CDR1 MGHRA, CDR2 YSYEKL. The CDR3 DNA is TGCGCCAGCAGCCCGGACTTCCCCGGAACCTACGAGCAGTACTTC. Its translation is CASSPDFPGTYEQYF.

This clonotype showed up just a few times. This rearrangement joins TRBV29-1 to TRBJ1-5, with D unresolved. Trimming took 4 bases from V and 5 from J, leaving 9 bases between them. This CDR3 comprises 12 residues. The germline V gene has CDR1 SQVTM and CDR2 ANQGSEA. The CDR3: CSVGGSDQPQHF. The CDR3 region has the DNA TGCAGCGTTGGAGGGTCGGATCAGCCCCAGCATTTT.

CDR3 in DNA: TGTGCCATCAGAGGACTAGCGGGAGGGTCTGCCAATGAGCAGTTCTTC. Its protein product is CAIRGLAGGSANEQFF. This chain uses TRBV10-3 with TRBJ2-1, with TRBD2 matching over 15 bases. V trimming: 6 bases; J trimming: 6 bases; junction bases outside the gene matches: 6. In germline, CDR1 is ENHRY, CDR2 SYGVKD. The CDR3 length is 16 residues.

This clonotype has just a few counts. The rearrangement joins TRBV10-3 to TRBJ1-2; D ambiguous. CDR1 and CDR2 (germline): ENHRY, SYGVKD. V gave up 3 bases and J gave up 4 bases, with 12 bases separating them. The CDR3 extends over 14 amino acids. The CDR3 DNA sequence: TGTGCCATCAGTGAAGAGGGTCCTACCTATGGCTACACCTTC. It codes for CAISEEGPTYGYTF.

This clonotype occurred a few times. The chain has TRBV12-3 or TRBV12-4 and TRBJ2-3; D might be TRBD2 (6 bases). Trimming pared 7 bases from V and 7 bases from J, leaving 9 bases between. The length of the CDR3 is 11 residues. CDR3 protein: CASTAGHTQYF. The CDR3 DNA is TGTGCCAGCACCGCGGGACATACGCAGTATTTT.

V and J are TRBV7-9 and TRBJ2-6; tentative D call: TRBD1 (5 bases). Between the trimmed V and J ends, which lost 3 bases and 4 bases, there was a span of 19 bases. Germline loops: CDR1 SEHNR, CDR2 FQNEAQ (reference sequence). The CDR3 runs 18 residues. The CDR3 is CASSLVDIPLGGANVLTF. Written as DNA, the CDR3 is TGTGCCAGCAGCTTGGTGGACATACCTCTGGGAGGGGCCAACGTCCTGACTTTC.

The chain combines TRBV6-6 with TRBJ2-3; unclear D gene. Per the germline V gene, CDR1 is MNHNY and CDR2 is SVGAGI (reference sequence). V was trimmed by 2 bases and J by 1 base, leaving 7 bases between them. The CDR3 totals 14 residues. CDR3 in DNA: TGTGCCAGCAGTTACGGCGAGGGCACAGATACGCAGTATTTT. Protein sequence: CASSYGEGTDTQYF.

This clonotype was counted between two and nine times. The chain recombines TRBV21-1 with TRBJ1-2; the table's D call TRBD1 went unverified against the DNA. TRBV21-1 is a documented pseudogene. This CDR3 region has 18 residues. Here the CDR3 DNA reads TGTGCCAGCAGCAAAAGCCCAATCAGGGGACCGCCTAACTATGGCTACACCTTC. Amino acid sequence: CASSKSPIRGPPNYGYTF.

This clonotype was observed a few times. The V call is TRBV6-5, the J call TRBJ2-7, with D possibly TRBD2 on 5 matching bases. V was cut by 4 bases and J by 5 bases, with 6 bases left in between. The V gene's germline CDR1 is MNHEY and CDR2 SVGAGI. CDR3 length: 11 amino acids. The CDR3 region is CASSSGDEQYF. CDR3 bases: TGTGCCAGCAGTTCCGGGGACGAGCAGTACTTC.

The chain carries TRBV5-5 and TRBJ2-7; 9 bases agree with TRBD1. The V gene end was trimmed by 0 bases and the J gene end by 0 bases; junction bases not matched to a gene: 10. The CDR3 sequence is 18 residues long. Per the germline V gene, CDR1 is SGHKS and CDR2 is YYEKEE (reference sequence). The CDR3 DNA follows: TGTGCCAGCAGCTTGGCCCAGGGGACAGGGCGCTTCTCCTACGAGCAGTACTTC. This encodes CASSLAQGTGRFSYEQYF.

This clonotype has a single count. The genes are TRBV20-1 and TRBJ2-3; 9 nucleotides agree with TRBD2. V shed 2 bases, J shed 2 bases, and the junction held 11 bases outside the gene matches. The CDR3 is made up of 17 amino acids. Germline V gene sequence: CDR1 DFQATT, CDR2 SNEGSKA (reference sequence). The CDR3 DNA reads TGCAGTGCTAGACTTATCGCTCTAGCGGGAATCACAGATACGCAGTATTTT. The encoded protein is CSARLIALAGITDTQYF.

The rearrangement joins TRBV4-1 to TRBJ2-7; D may be TRBD1 (6 bases). The germline CDR1 and CDR2 sequences are MGHRA and YSYEKL. The CDR3 is 17 residues long. The V end was cut by 4 bases, the J end by 0 bases, with 19 bases between. The CDR3 loop is CASSPTSQGIRSYEQYF. The DNA for the CDR3 is TGCGCCAGCAGCCCGACCTCTCAGGGGATCCGCTCCTACGAGCAGTACTTC.

V is TRBV6-1 and J is TRBJ1-2; the D is unclear. From germline, CDR1 is MNHNS and CDR2 SASEGT. V was shortened by 7 bases and J by 4 bases, with 13 bases between the two germline ends. The CDR3 runs 13 residues. The CDR3 loop reads CASKNTVGYGYTF. The CDR3 nucleotides are TGTGCCAGCAAGAATACCGTCGGCTATGGCTACACCTTC.